This T cell receptor (beta chain) derives from a study of T-cell reconstitution after alpha-beta-depleted transplantation in children. The CDR3 length is 12 residues. Trimming took 1 base from V and 6 from J, leaving 7 bases between them. Details on this clonotype: Its antigen is not known.

Construction of the TCRbeta library involved unique molecular identifiers. Via MiXCR, TCRdb re-called the PCR reads, giving one row per CDR3 protein. The data contain more than 200,000 distinct CDR3 sequences, about 8.7% of them singletons. Study observations and caveats: Newly produced T cells mostly provided counts and TCRbeta diversity after one year, as hyperexpanded clones declined. Reportedly, alpha-beta T cells present about two months post-transplant originated from several hundred expanded clones of graft origin.

The chain employs TRBV12-3 or TRBV12-4 and TRBJ2-7, with unresolved D. This material consisted of PBMCs, mostly from graft donor cells, taken 360 days after TCRalphabeta/CD19-depleted stem cell transplant. This clonotype was obtained from a male patient between 2 and 9 years old who had a stem cell transplant for acute myeloid leukemia, so the T cells may come from the graft donor. The CDR3: CASSLGGREQYF. In DNA, the CDR3 is TGTGCCAGCAGTTTAGGGGGTCGCGAGCAGTACTTC.